The TCR beta chain under discussion was sequenced for a study of T cells in localized non-small cell lung cancer. Study-wide results and limits: Analysis by sequencing included only one tumor region, so heterogeneity remains possible.

This clone was seen a handful of times. Its target is unknown. This table comes from immunoSEQ multiplex PCR, and its TCRdb copy is limited to in-frame clones, with some not included. The sample lists some 3,400 clones, around 23% seen once, with approximately 30% in the top ten. This CDR3 comprises 14 residues. The V end lost 3 bases, the J end lost 6 bases, and 14 bases lay between the germline ends. Germline V gives CDR1 LNHDA, CDR2 SQIVND (reference sequence). This clonotype was obtained from a woman aged 40-75 years with stage I lung adenocarcinoma. Sequencing used lung tumor tissue, obtained before any cancer treatment. The J gene is TRBJ1-2, the V gene TRBV19; the D gene is possibly TRBD1 (5 bases). This chain's CDR3 is CASSMVQGFDGYTF. The DNA for the CDR3 is TGTGCCAGTAGTATGGTCCAGGGATTTGATGGCTACACCTTC. The full variable domain, with the rest looked up from reference TRBV19 and TRBJ1-2, is DGGITQSPKYLFRKEGQNVTLSCEQNLNHDAMYWYRQDPGQGLRLIYYSQIVNDFQKGDIAEGYSVSREKKESFPLTVTSAQKNPTAFYLCASSMVQGFDGYTFGSGTRLTVV.